Below, 8 T cell receptor beta chains from the same sample are listed, as sequenced in a study of tumor T cells in aggressive B-cell lymphoma (dated by TCRdb to between 2016 and 2019). Library preparation used the immunoSEQ multiplex PCR assay. TCRdb carries this immuneACCESS record with in-frame sequences only. Its versions omit some clonotypes, under half of them owing to an unresolved V gene in the studies checked, with the rest unexplained. Present in this sample are thousands of clones, 85% of which were seen just once. The ten biggest clones cover approximately 3% of the sample. The sequencing sample was made of tumor tissue. The receptors stem from an adult with diffuse large B cell lymphoma.

The gene calls are TRBV6-5 and TRBJ1-4; D may be TRBD1 (6 bases). The CDR3 covers 14 residues. V lost 4 bases, J lost 5 bases, and 11 bases lay in between. Germline V gene lookup returns CDR1 MNHEY and CDR2 SVGAGI. The CDR3 protein is CASSSPGQNEKLFF. The CDR3 bases are TGTGCCAGCAGTTCCCCCGGACAGAATGAAAAACTGTTTTTT.

The chain carries TRBV5-6 and TRBJ2-3; the match to TRBD2 covers 7 bases. J lost 6 bases, V lost 4 bases, and 2 bases had no gene match. Looked up from germline, CDR1 is SGHDT and CDR2 is YYEEEE. The CDR3 extends over 12 amino acids. Here the CDR3 DNA reads TGTGCCAGCAGCCCGGGGGGTGATACGCAGTATTTT. Amino acids: CASSPGGDTQYF. Combining the CDR3 with reference TRBV5-6 and TRBJ2-3 gives the whole variable domain DAGVTQSPTHLIKTRGQQVTLRCSPKSGHDTVSWYQQALGQGPQFIFQYYEEEERQRGNFPDRFSGHQFPNYSSELNVNALLLGDSALYLCASSPGGDTQYFGPGTRLTVL.

The rearrangement joins TRBV28 to TRBJ2-1, with a possible D match to TRBD2 (5 bases). Trimming removed 6 bases at V and 0 bases at J, with 12 bases between. The length of the CDR3 is 15 residues. Germline V CDR1 and CDR2: MDHEN, SYDVKM. As DNA, the CDR3 is TGTGCCAGCAGAAAAGCGGAGAGCTCCTACAATGAGCAGTTCTTC. As protein: CASRKAESSYNEQFF.

The chain employs TRBV25-1 and TRBJ1-3; weak D call: TRBD1 (5 bases). Germline V gene lookup returns CDR1 MGHDK and CDR2 SYGVNS. V shed 8 bases and J shed 3 bases, with 17 bases lying between them. The CDR3 loop spans 15 amino acids. The CDR3 nucleotides are TGTGCCAGCGGAGGGTACCAGGGTTTTGGAAACACCATATATTTT. Its translation: CASGGYQGFGNTIYF.

This sequence joins TRBV29-1 and TRBJ2-7; 8 nucleotides align to TRBD1. The ends lost 7 bases at V and 4 bases at J; junction bases unmatched: 12. The CDR3 loop spans 14 amino acids. Germline V gene lookup returns CDR1 SQVTM and CDR2 ANQGSEA. This CDR3 reads CSAIPGGEDYEQYF. Here the CDR3 DNA reads TGCAGCGCCATTCCAGGGGGCGAGGATTACGAGCAGTACTTC.

The chain employs TRBV5-1 and TRBJ2-3, with TRBD2 as a possible D gene (6 bases). Germline V lookup: CDR1 SGHRS, CDR2 YFSETQ. This CDR3 comprises 16 residues. The V end was cut by 4 bases, the J end by 0 bases, with 15 bases between. Here the CDR3 reads CASSPGGDLSTDTQYF. The CDR3 coding sequence is TGCGCCAGCAGCCCCGGCGGGGATCTCAGCACAGATACGCAGTATTTT.

The chain uses TRBV6-1 and TRBJ1-3; the D is unclear. The CDR3 sequence is 14 residues long. CDR1 and CDR2 from the germline V gene are MNHNS and SASEGT. With 6 bases removed from V and 0 bases from J, the gap between germline ends came to 9 bases. The CDR3 sequence: CASRATRSGNTIYF. The CDR3 region has the DNA TGTGCCAGCAGAGCCACCCGCTCTGGAAACACCATATATTTT.

The J gene is TRBJ1-5, the V gene TRBV19; D remains ambiguous. From germline, CDR1 is LNHDA and CDR2 SQIVND (reference sequence). V was trimmed by 7 bases and J by 3 bases, leaving 16 bases between them. This CDR3 spans 15 amino acids. CDR3 residues: CASTSGGGPNQPQHF. The DNA of the CDR3 is TGTGCCAGTACTTCCGGAGGAGGTCCCAATCAGCCCCAGCATTTT.